One and the same sample provided the 8 T cell receptor beta chains below, sequenced in a study of brain T cells in children with intractable seizures. TCRdb keeps only in-frame clones here, not all; method: immunoSEQ multiplex PCR. The data contain about 120,000 clones, 85% to 95% of them singletons. The source material was peripheral blood, sampled at surgery. Receptors were obtained from a boy under two years old with hemimegalencephaly and intractable seizures.

The chain recombines TRBV6-2 or TRBV6-3 with TRBJ1-1; TRBD1 agrees at 11 bases. This CDR3 spans 18 amino acids. V shed 0 bases and J 5 bases; nucleotides not matched to a gene: 11. Germline V CDR1 and CDR2: MNHEY, SVGEGT. CDR3 amino acids: CASSYSWTGGLGGTEAFF. CDR3 nucleotides: TGTGCCAGCAGTTACTCATGGACAGGGGGCTTGGGAGGTACTGAAGCTTTCTTT.

The chain recombines TRBV13 with TRBJ2-7; D perhaps matches TRBD1 (6 bases). Germline V lookup: CDR1 PRHDT, CDR2 FYEKMQ (reference sequence). There are 13 residues in the CDR3. V lost 4 bases and J 2 bases, leaving 9 bases between the germline ends. CDR3 coding DNA: TGTGCCAGCAGCTACAGACAGGCCTACGAGCAGTACTTC. Translating it yields CASSYRQAYEQYF. Full variable domain (rest looked up from reference TRBV13 and TRBJ2-7): AAGVIQSPRHLIKEKRETATLKCYPIPRHDTVYWYQQGPGQDPQFLISFYEKMQSDKGSIPDRFSAQQFSDYHSELNMSSLELGDSALYFCASSYRQAYEQYFGPGTRLTVT.

The rearrangement uses TRBV11-2 and TRBJ1-3; possibly TRBD1 for D (6 bases). Trimming removed 4 bases at V and 8 bases at J, with 18 bases between. The CDR3 extends over 15 amino acids. Germline CDR1 reads SGHAT; CDR2 reads FQNNGV. This CDR3 is CASSSLRDKVYTIYF. The CDR3, as DNA: TGTGCCAGCAGCTCCCTCCGGGACAAGGTATACACCATATATTTT.

On this clone itself: Its ends do not fully match the called genes, so a read error is possible. The DNA for the CDR3 is TGCAGCGTTAGAGTTGGAAGACTCCTCTTC. Its protein is CSVRVGRLLF. The chain is built from TRBV29-1 and TRBJ2-1; D uncertain. Germline V gene sequence: CDR1 SQVTM, CDR2 ANQGSEA. This CDR3 contains 10 residues.

The chain links TRBV5-1 to TRBJ2-3; no clear D. Trimming pared 4 bases from V and 2 bases from J, leaving 8 bases between. CDR1 is SGHRS and CDR2 is YFSETQ in the germline V gene. The CDR3 extends over 13 amino acids. The chain's CDR3 is CASSQLNTDTQYF. CDR3 nucleotide sequence: TGCGCCAGCAGCCAATTAAACACAGATACGCAGTATTTT.

V is TRBV5-5 and J is TRBJ2-2, with TRBD2 matching 9 bases. CDR3 length: 16 residues. Germline CDR1 and CDR2: SGHKS and YYEKEE (reference sequence). V lost 4 bases, J lost 1 base, and 5 bases stayed unmatched. In nucleotides, the CDR3 is TGTGCCAGCAGCCCGCTAGCGGGAAGGAACACCGGGGAGCTGTTTTTT. Translation: CASSPLAGRNTGELFF.

This rearrangement joins TRBV6-6 to TRBJ2-5; D perhaps matches TRBD2 (6 bases). The ends were cut back, 6 bases at V and 2 bases at J, with 19 bases in the middle. Germline values: CDR1 MNHNY, CDR2 SVGAGI (reference sequence). CDR3 length: 16 residues. CDR3 region: CASSEGGLAEQETQYF. The CDR3 DNA is TGTGCCAGCAGCGAGGGCGGGTTAGCGGAGCAAGAGACCCAGTACTTC.

This chain uses TRBV28 with TRBJ1-2; the match to TRBD1 covers 7 bases. V was pared by 1 base and J by 4 bases, with 3 bases of the junction left unmatched. Per germline, CDR1 MDHEN and CDR2 SYDVKM. The CDR3 runs to 14 residues. CDR3 in DNA: TGTGCCAGCAGTTTATCCGACAGGGCCTATGGCTACACCTTC. It yields the protein CASSLSDRAYGYTF.